A single sample gave rise to the 32 T cell receptor beta chains below, sequenced in a study of blood T cell repertoires in COVID-19. Sequencing was performed with immunoSEQ multiplex PCR; in TCRdb, only in-frame clones are kept and a portion is missing. This sample has over 300,000 clones, with about 90% found just once. The sequenced material came from peripheral blood. These receptors originate from a man aged 35-49 years with acute or convalescent COVID-19.

V usage is TRBV7-3 and J usage is TRBJ2-1, with 11 bases fitting TRBD2. CDR1 is SGHTA, CDR2 FQGTGA, per germline. Trimming took 1 base from V and 7 from J; bases not matched to a gene: 3. This CDR3 is 15 amino acids long. The CDR3 protein is CASSLSVAGGNEQFF. Here the CDR3 DNA reads TGTGCCAGCAGCTTAAGTGTAGCGGGAGGGAATGAGCAGTTCTTC.

The V call is TRBV5-1, the J call TRBJ2-1, with D perhaps matching TRBD1 (6 bases). The V end lost 5 bases, the J end lost 7 bases, and 10 bases lay between the germline ends. CDR3 length equals 12 residues. The germline CDR1 and CDR2 sequences are SGHRS and YFSETQ. CDR3 protein: CASSPQGNEQFF. The DNA for the CDR3 is TGCGCCAGCAGTCCTCAGGGGAATGAGCAGTTCTTC.

The V call is TRBV28, the J call TRBJ1-4, with 11 bases lining up with TRBD1. The CDR3 sequence is 13 residues long. Germline V gene lookup returns CDR1 MDHEN and CDR2 SYDVKM. Trimming removed 8 bases from V and 8 bases from J; junction bases left unmatched: 4. DNA for the CDR3: TGTGCCAGCCGGACAGGGGGCTGGGAAAAACTGTTTTTT. Its protein product is CASRTGGWEKLFF.

The V gene is TRBV18, the J gene TRBJ1-2; weak D call: TRBD1 (5 bases). The CDR3 contains 13 residues. The germline CDR1 and CDR2 sequences are KGHSH and LQKENI. V lost 6 bases and J 4 bases, leaving 12 bases between the germline ends. CDR3 loop: CASSGGLSYGYTF. CDR3 coding DNA: TGTGCCAGCTCGGGGGGACTGAGCTATGGCTACACCTTC.

The chain has TRBV2 and TRBJ2-5; 9 bases agree with TRBD2. Germline V gene lookup returns CDR1 SNHLY and CDR2 FYNNEI. There are 14 residues in the CDR3. V lost 7 bases to trimming and J lost 5 bases; unmatched junction nucleotides: 8. CDR3 protein: CASKLAGNGETQYF. CDR3 nucleotides: TGTGCCAGCAAGCTAGCGGGGAATGGGGAGACCCAGTACTTC.

This chain links TRBV19 with TRBJ2-7; no firm D call. Germline lookup yields CDR1 LNHDA and CDR2 SQIVND (reference sequence). Between the trimmed V and J ends, which lost 5 bases and 6 bases, there was a span of 14 bases. The CDR3 contains 13 residues. This CDR3 is CASSPPGLGEQYF. The CDR3 nucleotides read TGTGCCAGTAGTCCCCCAGGATTGGGCGAGCAGTACTTC.

This clone was found once. The chain combines TRBV5-1 with TRBJ2-3; the match to TRBD2 covers 12 bases. With V trimmed by 4 bases and J by 2 bases, 8 bases remained unmatched. The CDR3 extends over 17 amino acids. Germline values: CDR1 SGHRS, CDR2 YFSETQ. The CDR3 DNA sequence: TGCGCCAGCAGCCCCGGACTAGCGGGGCAATACACAGATACGCAGTATTTT. It specifies CASSPGLAGQYTDTQYF. Full variable domain (outside the CDR3, taken from reference TRBV5-1 and TRBJ2-3): KAGVTQTPRYLIKTRGQQVTLSCSPISGHRSVSWYQQTPGQGLQFLFEYFSETQRNKGNFPGRFSGRQFSNSRSEMNVSTLELGDSALYLCASSPGLAGQYTDTQYFGPGTRLTVL.

This clone has just one count. The chain recombines TRBV27 with TRBJ2-7; tentative D call: TRBD2 (6 bases). The germline V and J ends were trimmed by 3 bases and 2 bases, with 17 bases remaining between them. CDR1 MNHEY and CDR2 SMNVEV come from the germline V gene (reference sequence). The CDR3 consists of 16 residues. The CDR3, as DNA: TGTGCCAGCAGTTTTGGGACTGTAAAGGCTCCCTACGAGCAGTACTTC. Its translation: CASSFGTVKAPYEQYF.

The V call is TRBV9, the J call TRBJ1-1, with 9 bases matching TRBD1. CDR3 length: 15 residues. The V segment lost 4 bases and the J segment 8 bases; nucleotides outside the gene matches: 12. Germline values: CDR1 SGDLS, CDR2 YYNGEE. The CDR3 here is CASSLRGDRVREAFF. CDR3 DNA: TGTGCCAGCAGCCTCCGAGGGGACAGGGTCCGGGAAGCTTTCTTT.

The gene calls are TRBV11-1 and TRBJ1-4, with TRBD1 matching 8 bases. V was clipped by 7 bases and J by 7 bases; unmatched bases: 11. The CDR3 loop spans 15 amino acids. CDR1 is SGHAT and CDR2 is FQDESV in the germline V gene (reference sequence). The CDR3 protein is CASTPTGQGGEKLFF. Written as DNA, the CDR3 is TGTGCCAGCACCCCGACCGGACAGGGTGGTGAAAAACTGTTTTTT. The variable domain in full, with the rest retrieved from reference TRBV11-1 and TRBJ1-4, is EAEVAQSPRYKITEKSQAVAFWCDPISGHATLYWYRQILGQGPELLVQFQDESVVDDSQLPKDRFSAERLKGVDSTLKIQPAELGDSAMYLCASTPTGQGGEKLFFGSGTQLSVL.

J is TRBJ1-2 and V is TRBV29-1, with a tentative D call TRBD1 (5 bases). Trimming removed 3 bases from V and 5 bases from J, with 10 bases in between. This CDR3 contains 12 residues. Germline CDR1 reads SQVTM; CDR2 reads ANQGSEA. The CDR3, as DNA: TGCAGCGTTGAGTTCAGGGTTTATGGCTACACCTTC. It codes for CSVEFRVYGYTF. The whole variable domain, remainder taken from reference TRBV29-1 and TRBJ1-2, is SAVISQKPSRDICQRGTSLTIQCQVDSQVTMMFWYRQQPGQSLTLIATANQGSEATYESGFVIDKFPISRPNLTFSTLTVSNMSPEDSSIYLCSVEFRVYGYTFGSGTRLTVV.

V usage is TRBV6-2 or TRBV6-3 and J usage is TRBJ1-5; 10 nucleotides align to TRBD1. CDR3 length equals 16 residues. Germline V gene data show CDR1 as MNHEY and CDR2 as SVGEGT. Trimming at V came to 5 bases and at J to 4 bases, leaving 8 bases not matched to a gene. CDR3 amino acids: CASSKPPGQGNQPQHF. The CDR3 DNA sequence: TGTGCCAGCAGTAAGCCACCGGGACAGGGGAATCAGCCCCAGCATTTT.

The genes are TRBV28 and TRBJ2-1, with D unresolved. The V end lost 4 bases, the J end lost 5 bases, and 3 bases lay between the germline ends. CDR3 length equals 11 residues. Germline CDR1 and CDR2: MDHEN and SYDVKM. The CDR3 DNA reads as TGTGCCAGCAGTTCAGACAATGAGCAGTTCTTC. It codes for CASSSDNEQFF.

This chain connects TRBV5-6 to TRBJ2-5, with D possibly being TRBD2 (5 bases). Germline CDR1 reads SGHDT; CDR2 reads YYEEEE. Between the trimmed V and J ends, which lost 2 bases and 1 base, there was a span of 12 bases. The CDR3 sequence is 15 residues long. The CDR3 spells CASSFFQAGQETQYF. DNA for the CDR3: TGTGCCAGCAGCTTTTTTCAGGCGGGCCAAGAGACCCAGTACTTC.

The CDR3, as DNA: TGCGCCAGCAGCCAACAACCCGGGACAGGGACCCATCAGCCCCAGCATTTT. Translating it yields CASSQQPGTGTHQPQHF. The genes are TRBV4-1 and TRBJ1-5; 9 positions match TRBD1. This CDR3 has 17 residues. Looked up from germline, CDR1 is MGHRA and CDR2 is YSYEKL. J gave up 5 bases and V 2 bases, and 10 bases lay outside the gene matches.

This sequence joins TRBV28 and TRBJ1-5, with 10 bases that match TRBD1. The CDR3 runs 19 residues. CDR1 and CDR2 from the germline V gene are MDHEN and SYDVKM. The ends lost 5 bases at V and 4 bases at J; junction bases unmatched: 17. The CDR3 region is CASSPHYRVRTGGNQPQHF. The CDR3 DNA is TGTGCCAGCAGTCCCCACTATCGGGTGAGGACAGGGGGTAATCAGCCCCAGCATTTT.

V and J are TRBV5-1 and TRBJ2-7, with a possible D match to TRBD2 (6 bases). There are 13 residues in the CDR3. Per the germline V gene, CDR1 is SGHRS and CDR2 is YFSETQ. V was cut by 2 bases and J by 2 bases, with 8 bases left in between. The CDR3 DNA sequence: TGCGCCAGCAGCTTTAGCGGTACCTACGAGCAGTACTTC. Its translation is CASSFSGTYEQYF.

This rearrangement joins TRBV28 to TRBJ2-2; 7 bases agree with TRBD2. J lost 0 bases, V lost 10 bases, and 5 bases had no gene match. Germline CDR1 MDHEN, CDR2 SYDVKM. This CDR3 is 14 amino acids long. The CDR3: CATWGGSNTGELFF. CDR3 coding DNA: TGTGCCACCTGGGGGGGGTCGAACACCGGGGAGCTGTTTTTT.

This clone was recorded once. V gene TRBV4-1 combines with J gene TRBJ1-1, with no clear D. CDR1 is MGHRA, CDR2 YSYEKL, per germline. Trimming stripped 0 bases from V and 5 bases from J, with 10 bases between. This CDR3 region has 14 residues. The CDR3 sequence: CASSQEPRDTEAFF. CDR3 DNA sequence: TGCGCCAGCAGCCAAGAACCGAGGGATACTGAAGCTTTCTTT.

The J gene is TRBJ1-5, the V gene TRBV28; D is perhaps TRBD1 (6 bases). Germline V lookup: CDR1 MDHEN, CDR2 SYDVKM. The CDR3 is made up of 13 amino acids. The V end lost 8 bases, the J end lost 2 bases, and 10 bases lay between the germline ends. CDR3 coding DNA: TGTGCCAGCCTGCGACAGGGCAATCAGCCCCAGCATTTT. Translating gives CASLRQGNQPQHF.

The rearrangement uses TRBV7-9 and TRBJ1-1; D not resolved. Germline V gene sequence: CDR1 SEHNR, CDR2 FQNEAQ (reference sequence). The CDR3 totals 14 residues. Trimming cost V 2 bases and J 0 bases, with 7 bases left between them. CDR3 residues: CASSLKLMNTEAFF. CDR3 DNA sequence: TGTGCCAGCAGCTTAAAGCTTATGAACACTGAAGCTTTCTTT.

The genes are TRBV18 and TRBJ1-2; TRBD1 matches 9 bases. The CDR3 totals 15 residues. With V trimmed by 3 bases and J by 2 bases, 4 bases remained unmatched. CDR1 and CDR2 (germline): KGHSH, LQKENI. Here the CDR3 reads CASSPTGQGNYGYTF. The DNA for the CDR3 is TGTGCCAGCTCACCGACGGGACAGGGAAACTATGGCTACACCTTC.

This chain links TRBV5-1 with TRBJ1-1; 8 nucleotides line up with TRBD1. The CDR3 is 15 residues long. Germline values: CDR1 SGHRS, CDR2 YFSETQ. Trimming took 3 bases from V and 1 from J; bases not matched to a gene: 5. CDR3 coding DNA: TGCGCCAGCAGCTGGACAGGGTACGGGAACACTGAAGCTTTCTTT. It yields the protein CASSWTGYGNTEAFF. Full variable domain (rest looked up from reference TRBV5-1 and TRBJ1-1): KAGVTQTPRYLIKTRGQQVTLSCSPISGHRSVSWYQQTPGQGLQFLFEYFSETQRNKGNFPGRFSGRQFSNSRSEMNVSTLELGDSALYLCASSWTGYGNTEAFFGQGTRLTVV.

Points on this clone: A read error may account for a junction end that differs from germline. The chain links TRBV6-6 to TRBJ1-4; 7 positions match TRBD1. Germline values: CDR1 MNHNY, CDR2 SVGAGI (reference sequence). The CDR3 totals 11 residues. CDR3 sequence: CASSLSGTVLF. CDR3 nucleotides: TGTGCCAGCAGTTTGTCCGGGACAGTGCTTTTT.

This clone appeared once. The V and J genes are TRBV6-6 and TRBJ2-1; 9 positions agree with TRBD1. CDR1 and CDR2 from the germline V gene are MNHNY and SVGAGI (reference sequence). Losses at the gene ends were 2 bases for V and 4 bases for J; bases not matched to a gene: 6. The length of the CDR3 is 16 residues. The CDR3 loop is CASSYTGTGPYNEQFF. CDR3 sequence (DNA): TGTGCCAGCAGTTACACCGGGACAGGGCCGTACAATGAGCAGTTCTTC.

The count of this clone is one. The chain has TRBV7-6 and TRBJ2-7; D may be TRBD2 (6 bases). V dropped 1 base and J dropped 3 bases, with 13 bases sitting between them. Germline lookup yields CDR1 SGHVS and CDR2 FNYEAQ. The CDR3 is 15 amino acids. The DNA for the CDR3 is TGTGCCAGCAGCTTAGGCCACGGGGGAGACTACGAGCAGTACTTC. Its translation is CASSLGHGGDYEQYF.

The chain uses TRBV5-6 and TRBJ1-2; D gene ambiguous. This CDR3 has 15 residues. Trimming removed 0 bases at V and 13 bases at J, with 22 bases between. Looked up from germline, CDR1 is SGHDT and CDR2 is YYEEEE. The CDR3: CASSLGAGNQVFSTF. The CDR3 DNA reads as TGTGCCAGCAGCTTGGGTGCAGGTAACCAAGTATTTAGCACCTTC.

The chain has TRBV19 and TRBJ1-1; unclear D gene. V was pared by 3 bases and J by 1 base, with 12 bases between. CDR1 and CDR2 from the germline V gene are LNHDA and SQIVND (reference sequence). CDR3 size: 15 residues. The CDR3 DNA reads as TGTGCCAGTAGTATCCCCCTCCGGGGGAACACTGAAGCTTTCTTT. It yields the protein CASSIPLRGNTEAFF.

The V and J genes are TRBV24-1 and TRBJ1-2; 7 nucleotides line up with TRBD1. Germline V gene data show CDR1 as KGHDR and CDR2 as SFDVKD. V was clipped by 7 bases and J by 2 bases; unmatched bases: 3. The CDR3 totals 13 residues. The DNA for the CDR3 is TGTGCCACCAGCCGGGACAGCAACTATGGCTACACCTTC. It yields the protein CATSRDSNYGYTF.

V and J are TRBV11-3 and TRBJ2-2; D is perhaps TRBD1 (5 bases). This CDR3 has 15 amino acids. V lost 5 bases, J lost 4 bases, and 14 bases lay in between. The germline V gene has CDR1 SGHNT and CDR2 YENEEA. The DNA for the CDR3 is TGTGCCAGCAGCCTTATCACCGACAGCACCGGGGAGCTGTTTTTT. Amino acids: CASSLITDSTGELFF. Full variable domain (outside the CDR3, taken from reference TRBV11-3 and TRBJ2-2): EAGVVQSPRYKIIEKKQPVAFWCNPISGHNTLYWYLQNLGQGPELLIRYENEEAVDDSQLPKDRFSAERLKGVDSTLKIQPAELGDSAVYLCASSLITDSTGELFFGEGSRLTVL.

The chain recombines TRBV9 with TRBJ2-1, with TRBD2 identical over 7 bases. Trimming took 3 bases from V and 5 from J; bases not matched to a gene: 14. This CDR3 spans 17 amino acids. Germline V CDR1 and CDR2: SGDLS, YYNGEE. CDR3 sequence reads: CASSGRPSGGSHNEQFF. As DNA, the CDR3 is TGTGCCAGCAGCGGTCGGCCTAGTGGCGGGAGCCACAATGAGCAGTTCTTC.

The chain couples TRBV5-6 to TRBJ2-1; TRBD1 might be the D (6 bases). In germline, CDR1 is SGHDT, CDR2 YYEEEE. The V gene lost 0 bases and the J gene lost 9 bases, with 10 bases spanning the gap. This CDR3 has 13 amino acids. The CDR3 spells CASSLATGSEQFF. CDR3 sequence (DNA): TGTGCCAGCAGCTTGGCAACAGGGAGTGAGCAGTTCTTC.